Listed below are T cell receptor beta chains from one sample, sequenced in a study of molecular identifiers for immune sequencing clone quantification. TCRdb processed the PCR reads anew with MiXCR; each CDR3 protein has one entry. The sample records hundreds of thousands of distinct CDR3 sequences, 24% being singletons. The sample comprised naive CD8+ T cells from blood, with Jurkat cell RNA spiked in. Receptor source: a human donor in good health. Some libraries in this study had Jurkat cell RNA spiked in. The conserved cysteine and the conserved F or W are not part of the CDR3 here. The order of the fields is clone size, J gene, V gene, CDR3 protein. Rows give clone size only sometimes, using once, few, many, or a class for an expanded clone.

>many|TRBJ2-7|TRBV29-1
SAVRDSSYEQY
>many|TRBJ2-7|TRBV20-1
SASSSLEQY
>.|TRBJ2-7|TRBV23-1
ASSQSHPPVGYEQY
>.|TRBJ2-1|TRBV9
ASSVDLAGAYNEQF
>many|TRBJ2-5|TRBV29-1
SVEDVSVTQY
>.|TRBJ1-1|TRBV7-9
ASSLPTGDGREAF
>.|TRBJ2-3|TRBV28
ASTPAGGPDTQY
>.|TRBJ2-3|TRBV7-9
ASSLGLAVITDTQY
>.|TRBJ1-2|TRBV6-2/TRBV6-3
ASSYFRQHKANYGYT
>.|TRBJ2-1|TRBV20-1
SARDGLAAISYNEQF
>few|TRBJ2-7|TRBV7-9
ASSPDRDKSYEQY
>.|TRBJ2-7|TRBV14
ACSQDSTYEQY
>.|TRBJ2-3|TRBV6-5
ASSYSPGRDTQY
>few|TRBJ1-6|TRBV10-3
AISASGLDSPLH